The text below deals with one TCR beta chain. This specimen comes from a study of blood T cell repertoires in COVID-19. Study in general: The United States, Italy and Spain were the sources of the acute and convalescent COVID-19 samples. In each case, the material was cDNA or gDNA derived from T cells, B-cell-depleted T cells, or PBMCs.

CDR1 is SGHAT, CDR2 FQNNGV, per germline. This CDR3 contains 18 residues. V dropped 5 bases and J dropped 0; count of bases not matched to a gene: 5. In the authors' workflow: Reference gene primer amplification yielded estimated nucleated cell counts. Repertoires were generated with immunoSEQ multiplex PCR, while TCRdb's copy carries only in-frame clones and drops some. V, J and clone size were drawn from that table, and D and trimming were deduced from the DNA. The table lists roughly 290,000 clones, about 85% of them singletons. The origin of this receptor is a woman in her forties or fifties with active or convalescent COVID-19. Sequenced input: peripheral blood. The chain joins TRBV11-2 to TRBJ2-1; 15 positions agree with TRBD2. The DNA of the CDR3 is TGTGCCAGCAGCCCGGGACTAGCGGGAGGACTCTCCTACAATGAGCAGTTCTTC. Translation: CASSPGLAGGLSYNEQFF.